Listed below are T cell receptor beta chains from one sample, sequenced in a study of cytomegalovirus exposure and HLA in healthy donors. TCRdb's table, derived via immunoSEQ multiplex PCR, lists solely in-frame clones and lacks some. Here the sample spans about 130,000 clones, approximately 84% being singletons. The material sequenced was PBMCs. These receptors all come from a middle-aged woman in good health and CMV-seronegative. CDR3s include the opening cysteine and the closing phenylalanine or tryptophan. A D gene is named only where the DNA matches it firmly. Not all rows give a size; the values are once, few, many and, for expanded clones, a class.

NA | TRBJ2-3 | TRBV5-6 | few | TGTGCCAGCAGCTTGGGGGGGGACCCCCATTTT | CASSLGGDPHF
TRBD2 | TRBJ2-7 | TRBV5-5 | NA | TGTGCCAGCAGCTGGGCCAGCGGGGGCCACTACGAGCAGTACTTC | CASSWASGGHYEQYF
NA | TRBJ2-2 | TRBV7-9 | NA | TGTGCCAGCTCCCGGGTCAACTCGAACACCGGGGAGCTGTTTTTT | CASSRVNSNTGELFF
TRBD1 | TRBJ2-1 | TRBV2 | NA | TGTGCCAGCAGAAGGGGGACAGGGGAGCAGTTCTTC | CASRRGTGEQFF
TRBD1 | TRBJ1-2 | TRBV19 | NA | TGTGCCAGTAGTCACGGACAGGGCTCGATTCGAAGTGGCTACACCTTC | CASSHGQGSIRSGYTF
TRBD2 | TRBJ2-1 | TRBV5-1 | NA | TGCGCCAGCAGCTTGGTGGCTAGCGGGGGGTGGGTTATCAGTGAGCAGTTCTTC | CASSLVASGGWVISEQFF
TRBD2 | TRBJ2-1 | TRBV28 | few | TGTGCCAGCAGTTCCGGACTAGCGGGAACTTACAATGAGCAGTTCTTC | CASSSGLAGTYNEQFF
NA | TRBJ1-2 | TRBV28 | NA | TGTGCCAGCAGGGCGGCGTCTAACTATGGCTACACCTTC | CASRAASNYGYTF
NA | TRBJ2-3 | TRBV9 | NA | TGTGCCAGCAGCGTAACAGGGAGCACAGATACGCAGTATTTT | CASSVTGSTDTQYF
NA | TRBJ2-7 | TRBV21-1 | NA | TGTGCCAGCAGCAGAGCGAAGGACAGGGGCCATTCCGACGAGCAGTACTTC | CASSRAKDRGHSDEQYF
TRBD1 | TRBJ1-2 | TRBV30 | NA | TGTGCCTGGAGAGCGGACAGGCGCAAATATGGCTACACCTTC | CAWRADRRKYGYTF
NA | TRBJ2-5 | TRBV2 | NA | TGTGCCAGCAGTGAAGAGAGGTACCAAGAGACCCAGTACTTC | CASSEERYQETQYF
TRBD2 | TRBJ2-1 | TRBV18 | NA | TGTGCCAGCTCACCATGGACTAGCGGGAGGGCCTCGAGCTCCTACAATGAGCAGTTCTTC | CASSPWTSGRASSSYNEQFF
NA | TRBJ1-5 | TRBV27 | NA | TGTGCCAGCAGTTCGAAACTAACAACTTATAGCAATCAGCCCCAGCATTTT | CASSSKLTTYSNQPQHF
NA | TRBJ1-5 | TRBV6-6 | NA | TGTGCCAGCAGTTATTCAGACAAATACAATCAGCCCCAGCATTTT | CASSYSDKYNQPQHF
NA | TRBJ1-5 | TRBV19 | few | TGTGCCAGTAGTATCGGCGGGAATCAGCCCCAGCATTTT | CASSIGGNQPQHF
NA | TRBJ2-5 | TRBV5-4 | few | TGTGCCAGCAGCTTGGAACAGCGGGCGGAGACCCAGTACTTC | CASSLEQRAETQYF
TRBD1 | TRBJ1-2 | TRBV6-5 | once | TGTGCCAGCAGAAGGGACAGGGCGAACAACTATGGCTACACCTTC | CASRRDRANNYGYTF
NA | TRBJ2-7 | TRBV27 | NA | TGTGCCAGCAGCCCTCTTGCAGGGACCTACGAGCAGTACTTC | CASSPLAGTYEQYF
TRBD2 | TRBJ2-5 | TRBV7-6 | NA | TGTGCCAGCAGCGTAAGCGGGGGTCAAGAGACCCAGTACTTC | CASSVSGGQETQYF
TRBD1 | TRBJ2-2 | TRBV7-3 | NA | TGTGCCAGCAGTTCACCGGGACAGGGGGACACCGGGGAGCTGTTTTTT | CASSSPGQGDTGELFF
NA | TRBJ2-1 | TRBV7-9 | NA | TGTGCCAGCAGCTCGAGACAGCTGCAGTTCTTC | CASSSRQLQFF
NA | TRBJ1-2 | TRBV30 | NA | TGTGCCTGGAGCCCCGGGGAAGACTATGGCTACACCTTC | CAWSPGEDYGYTF
TRBD1 | TRBJ2-7 | TRBV13 | NA | TGTGCCAGCCCCCCCTTTCGGGACAGTTGCTACGAGCAGTACTTC | CASPPFRDSCYEQYF
NA | TRBJ2-6 | TRBV5-1 | NA | TGCGCCAGCAGCTTGGATCTATGGGCCAACGTCCTGACTTTC | CASSLDLWANVLTF
TRBD2 | TRBJ2-5 | TRBV4-1 | NA | TGTGCCAGCAGCCAGGACTTAGCGGGAGTTACCCAGTACTTC | CASSQDLAGVTQYF
NA | TRBJ2-3 | TRBV6-1 | NA | TGTGCCAGCAGTAGTCGGAGGGGTAGCACAGATACGCAGTATTTT | CASSSRRGSTDTQYF
TRBD2 | TRBJ2-1 | TRBV2 | NA | TGTGCCAGCAGCCAACTAGCGGGAGGCTACAATGAGCAGTTCTTC | CASSQLAGGYNEQFF
TRBD2 | TRBJ2-1 | TRBV27 | NA | TGTGCAACAGCAGTTTCGTCTAGCGGGAGTAAGTTCTTC | CATAVSSSGSKFF
NA | TRBJ2-1 | TRBV18 | NA | TGTGCCAGCTCACCACCTTTAGGTCTAGCGTCGGGACAGTTCTTC | CASSPPLGLASGQFF
TRBD1 | TRBJ2-3 | TRBV7-9 | NA | TGTGCCAGCAGCCTAAGAGACAGGGTGGGAGATACGCAGTATTTT | CASSLRDRVGDTQYF
TRBD2 | TRBJ2-5 | TRBV10-3 | NA | TGTGCCATCAGTGACGGCGGGAGGGCCGAAGAGACCCAGTACTTC | CAISDGGRAEETQYF